Each of the 30 T cell receptor beta chains below was sequenced from the same sample in a study of T cell repertoires in cytomegalovirus infection. The antigens these receptors bind are not known. MiXCR was run by TCRdb on the reads, yielding one entry per CDR3 protein. Of about 900,000 distinct CDR3 sequences in the sample, around 32% were seen once. Sequenced material: cultured CD8+ T cells from PBMCs, taken from culture after CMV antigen stimulation. The source is a human donor in good health (CMV status not recorded). Some clones in this sample may be carry-over from other donors' samples.

V and J are TRBV7-9 and TRBJ2-3, with a weak D call TRBD1 (6 bases). The CDR3 sequence is 14 residues long. The V gene lost 7 bases and the J gene lost 5 bases, with 16 bases spanning the gap. Germline CDR1 is SEHNR and CDR2 is FQNEAQ (reference sequence). CDR3 region: CASTSRGVLDTQYF. CDR3 coding DNA: TGTGCCAGCACCTCCAGGGGCGTTTTAGATACGCAGTATTTT.

The chain combines TRBV7-3 with TRBJ2-5; 9 bases map to TRBD2. CDR1 is SGHTA, CDR2 FQGTGA, per germline. V was clipped by 5 bases and J by 5 bases; unmatched bases: 9. This CDR3 has 15 residues. CDR3 loop: CASSPVAGAGETQYF. CDR3 sequence (DNA): TGTGCCAGCAGCCCGGTAGCGGGGGCCGGGGAGACCCAGTACTTC. Complete variable domain (other parts from reference TRBV7-3 and TRBJ2-5): GAGVSQTPSNKVTEKGKYVELRCDPISGHTALYWYRQSLGQGPEFLIYFQGTGAADDSGLPNDRFFAVRPEGSVSTLKIQRTERGDSAVYLCASSPVAGAGETQYFGPGTRLLVL.

Written as DNA, the CDR3 is TGCGCCAGCAGCCACCTTTTCGGGAACTCACACAATGAGCAGTTCTTC. Translating it yields CASSHLFGNSHNEQFF. The V gene is TRBV4-1, the J gene TRBJ2-1, with D perhaps matching TRBD2 (5 bases). CDR3 length: 16 residues. Trimming stripped 3 bases from V and 5 bases from J, with 17 bases between. Germline lookup yields CDR1 MGHRA and CDR2 YSYEKL.

This chain joins TRBV2 and TRBJ2-7; either TRBD1 or TRBD2 may fit D (5 bases each). This CDR3 has 11 amino acids. CDR1 and CDR2 from the germline V gene are SNHLY and FYNNEI. The V gene lost 6 bases and the J gene lost 6 bases, with 9 bases spanning the gap. CDR3 amino acids: CASRGRFEQYV. DNA for the CDR3: TGTGCCAGCAGGGGACGGTTCGAGCAGTACGTC.

A single count supports this clonotype. The rearrangement joins TRBV6-1 to TRBJ1-5, with 8 nucleotides matching TRBD1. This CDR3 is built from 17 residues. The junction had 10 bases not matched to a gene; V was cut back by 5 bases and J by 1 base. Germline V lookup: CDR1 MNHNS, CDR2 SASEGT. The CDR3 reads CASSYWKDRVSNQPQHF. The CDR3 DNA reads TGTGCCAGCAGTTATTGGAAGGACAGGGTGAGCAATCAGCCCCAGCATTTT.

The chain employs TRBV2 and TRBJ2-7, with 7 bases matching TRBD1. The CDR3 length is 11 residues. Germline lookup yields CDR1 SNHLY and CDR2 FYNNEI. After removal of 8 bases from V and 5 bases from J, the junction contained 3 bases not matched to a gene. CDR3 protein: CASPTGNEQYV. CDR3 bases: TGTGCCAGCCCGACAGGGAACGAGCAGTACGTC.

The V and J genes are TRBV15 and TRBJ2-1; tentatively, D is TRBD1 or TRBD2 (5 bases each). CDR3 length: 15 residues. Trimming pared 7 bases from V and 2 bases from J, leaving 15 bases between. Per the germline V gene, CDR1 is LNHNV and CDR2 is YYDKDF (reference sequence). The chain's CDR3 is CATTPRGGAYNEQFF. The DNA for the CDR3 is TGTGCCACCACTCCACGTGGGGGTGCCTACAATGAGCAGTTCTTC.

The J gene is TRBJ2-7, the V gene TRBV4-1, with D perhaps matching TRBD2 (5 bases). The CDR3 totals 18 residues. Germline V CDR1 and CDR2: MGHRA, YSYEKL. V was shortened by 0 bases and J by 1 base, with 19 bases between the two germline ends. The CDR3 loop reads CASSQDGLASLGSYEQYF. As DNA, the CDR3 is TGCGCCAGCAGCCAAGACGGGTTAGCGAGCCTTGGTTCCTACGAGCAGTACTTC.

This clonotype was seen a few times. This rearrangement joins TRBV27 to TRBJ2-3; 9 bases match TRBD1. The CDR3 covers 11 residues. Germline loops: CDR1 MNHEY, CDR2 SMNVEV (reference sequence). V lost 7 bases to trimming and J lost 11 bases; unmatched junction nucleotides: 4. This CDR3 is CASTRDRVQYF. DNA of the CDR3: TGTGCCAGCACCAGGGACAGGGTGCAGTATTTT.

V and J are TRBV4-2 and TRBJ2-3; 14 nucleotides line up with TRBD2. Germline V CDR1 and CDR2: LGHNA, YNFKEQ. Trimming removed 4 bases from V and 5 bases from J; junction bases left unmatched: 5. The CDR3 totals 16 residues. The CDR3 DNA follows: TGTGCCAGCAGCCGAGGACTAGCGGGGGGAGAAGATACGCAGTATTTT. It codes for CASSRGLAGGEDTQYF.

This chain links TRBV6-5 with TRBJ2-3, with D possibly being TRBD1 or TRBD2 (5 bases each). Trimming removed 4 bases at V and 4 bases at J, with 9 bases between. Germline V gene lookup returns CDR1 MNHEY and CDR2 SVGAGI. This CDR3 comprises 13 residues. The CDR3 DNA sequence: TGTGCCAGCAGTTGGGACGTCTCAGATACGCAGTATTTT. Translated, it gives CASSWDVSDTQYF.

The V and J genes are TRBV12-3 or TRBV12-4 and TRBJ2-1; 13 bases map to TRBD2. Germline trimming cut 5 bases from V and 8 bases from J; bases unmatched to any gene: 0. The CDR3 sequence is 13 residues long. The CDR3 region is CASSTSGGDEQFF. For the CDR3, the DNA is TGTGCCAGCAGTACTAGCGGGGGGGATGAGCAGTTCTTC.

This clonotype was seen more than once but under ten times. This chain links TRBV5-4 with TRBJ2-6; 8 nucleotides align to TRBD2. This CDR3 comprises 18 residues. Trimming cost V 4 bases and J 0 bases; bases outside gene matches: 9. Looked up from germline, CDR1 is SGHNT and CDR2 is YYREEE (reference sequence). The CDR3 sequence: CASSPELAALSGANVLTF. As DNA, the CDR3 is TGTGCCAGCAGCCCGGAACTAGCGGCGCTCTCTGGGGCCAACGTCCTGACTTTC.

This chain joins TRBV6-2 or TRBV6-3 and TRBJ2-1; TRBD2 might be the D (6 bases). The CDR3 has 15 amino acids. Per the germline V gene, CDR1 is MNHEY and CDR2 is SVGEGT. V lost 2 bases, J lost 5 bases, and 13 bases lay in between. The CDR3 DNA follows: TGTGCCAGCAGTTACGTACGGACTATGAACAATGAGCAGTTCTTC. Its translation: CASSYVRTMNNEQFF.

This clonotype was found many times. This sequence joins TRBV25-1 and TRBJ1-4; D perhaps matches TRBD1 (5 bases). The germline V gene encodes CDR1 MGHDK and CDR2 SYGVNS. This CDR3 region has 16 residues. V was cut by 6 bases and J by 0 bases, with 14 bases left in between. The CDR3 protein is CASRAGTSATNEKLFF. As DNA, the CDR3 is TGTGCCAGCAGGGCCGGGACGAGTGCAACTAATGAAAAACTGTTTTTT.

This clonotype appeared a few times. This chain connects TRBV27 to TRBJ2-7; tentatively, D is TRBD1 or TRBD2 (5 bases each). The length of the CDR3 is 14 residues. CDR1 and CDR2 (germline): MNHEY, SMNVEV (reference sequence). V lost 4 bases and J lost 7, with 17 bases in between. The DNA for the CDR3 is TGTGCCAGCAGTTCCGGGACGGAATCATCGGAGCAGTACTTC. Encoded protein: CASSSGTESSEQYF.

This clonotype was found a few times. The chain employs TRBV20-1 and TRBJ1-6; 10 bases map to TRBD1. CDR1 and CDR2 (germline): DFQATT, SNEGSKA (reference sequence). The CDR3 is made up of 15 amino acids. The V gene end was trimmed by 5 bases and the J gene end by 9 bases; junction bases not matched to a gene: 10. The CDR3 DNA sequence: TGCAGTGCTCTGATTGGACAGGGGGGAAGTTCACCCCTCCACTTT. Protein: CSALIGQGGSSPLHF.

This clonotype appeared a few times. The rearrangement links TRBV6-6 to TRBJ1-1, with D possibly matching TRBD1 (6 bases). CDR1 and CDR2 from the germline V gene are MNHNY and SVGAGI (reference sequence). This CDR3 spans 13 amino acids. Trimming pared 6 bases from V and 2 bases from J, leaving 10 bases between. This chain's CDR3 is CASRADSNTEAFF. The DNA for the CDR3 is TGTGCCAGCAGGGCGGACAGTAACACTGAAGCTTTCTTT.

This clonotype was seen at least ten times. This chain connects TRBV7-9 to TRBJ2-3; maybe TRBD1 (7 bases). The CDR3 contains 14 residues. Trimming removed 5 bases at V and 4 bases at J, with 13 bases between. Germline-derived CDR1 and CDR2 are SEHNR and FQNEAQ (reference sequence). CDR3 region: CASSDDREADTQYF. CDR3 in DNA: TGTGCCAGCAGCGACGACAGGGAGGCAGATACGCAGTATTTT. The whole variable domain, remainder taken from reference TRBV7-9 and TRBJ2-3, is DTGVSQNPRHKITKRGQNVTFRCDPISEHNRLYWYRQTLGQGPEFLTYFQNEAQLEKSRLLSDRFSAERPKGSFSTLEIQRTEQGDSAMYLCASSDDREADTQYFGPGTRLTVL.

The gene calls are TRBV7-2 and TRBJ2-1; D might be TRBD1 (6 bases). The length of the CDR3 is 13 residues. The germline CDR1 and CDR2 sequences are SGHTA and FQGNSA. V was pared by 2 bases and J by 11 bases, with 13 bases between. This CDR3 is CASSLNRGTKQFF. CDR3 nucleotide sequence: TGTGCCAGCAGCTTAAATAGGGGGACCAAGCAGTTCTTC.

This clonotype was seen only a few times. V gene TRBV4-3 combines with J gene TRBJ1-1; D remains ambiguous. Germline CDR1 reads LGHNA; CDR2 reads YSLEER. The CDR3 runs 14 residues. The V end was cut by 0 bases, the J end by 1 base, with 6 bases between. The CDR3 region has the DNA TGCGCCAGCAGCCAAGATACAACGAACACTGAAGCTTTCTTT. It specifies CASSQDTTNTEAFF.

V is TRBV19 and J is TRBJ1-3; the D is unclear. Trimming stripped 6 bases from V and 0 bases from J, with 15 bases between. The CDR3 is 16 amino acids. Germline lookup yields CDR1 LNHDA and CDR2 SQIVND (reference sequence). CDR3 nucleotides: TGTGCCAGTAGCACAGCCGGCGGTAGCTCTGGAAACACCATATATTTT. It is translated as CASSTAGGSSGNTIYF.

This clonotype has just a few counts. The chain recombines TRBV6-5 with TRBJ2-5, with a possible D match to TRBD1 (6 bases). Trimming shortened V by 7 bases and J by 1 base, and 19 bases separated the two germline ends. This CDR3 has 16 residues. Germline V gives CDR1 MNHEY, CDR2 SVGAGI. The CDR3 reads CASTPVQGDSQETQYF. Here the CDR3 DNA reads TGTGCCAGCACCCCCGTACAGGGAGATTCCCAAGAGACCCAGTACTTC.

The V gene is TRBV6-1, the J gene TRBJ2-2; possibly TRBD2 for D (7 bases). The germline gives CDR1 MNHNS, CDR2 SASEGT. Trimming removed 5 bases at V and 1 base at J, with 17 bases between. This CDR3 region has 17 residues. CDR3 protein: CASSQKVGGGNTGELFF. The CDR3 bases are TGTGCCAGCAGTCAAAAGGTGGGAGGGGGGAACACCGGGGAGCTGTTTTTT.

The CDR3 spells CASSTNRGPVGNTIYF. DNA for the CDR3: TGTGCCAGTAGTACGAACAGGGGGCCCGTTGGAAACACCATATATTTT. J is TRBJ1-3 and V is TRBV19, with TRBD1 matching 9 bases. V lost 4 bases, J lost 3 bases, and 7 bases stayed unmatched. The CDR3 sequence is 16 residues long. From germline, CDR1 is LNHDA and CDR2 SQIVND (reference sequence).

In the case of this clonotype: Possible read error: a much larger clone is one base away. The V gene is TRBV7-2, the J gene TRBJ2-2, with 8 bases lining up with TRBD1. The V segment lost 2 bases and the J segment 5 bases; nucleotides outside the gene matches: 7. Germline V gene lookup returns CDR1 SGHTA and CDR2 FQGNSA. The CDR3 loop spans 16 amino acids. Here the CDR3 DNA reads TGTACCAGCAGCTTACTCACAGGGGGTAGGACCGGGGAGCTGTTTTTT. Translated, it gives CTSSLLTGGRTGELFF. Full variable domain (missing parts from reference TRBV7-2 and TRBJ2-2): GAGVSQSPSNKVTEKGKDVELRCDPISGHTALYWYRQSLGQGLEFLIYFQGNSAPDKSGLPSDRFSAERTGGSVSTLTIQRTQQEDSAVYLCTSSLLTGGRTGELFFGEGSRLTVL.

V gene TRBV25-1 combines with J gene TRBJ1-1; D is perhaps TRBD1 (5 bases). The CDR3 contains 13 residues. The V and J ends lost 6 bases and 7 bases respectively, with 15 bases between them. Germline V lookup: CDR1 MGHDK, CDR2 SYGVNS. CDR3 loop: CASRPAGSIEAFF. Here the CDR3 DNA reads TGTGCCAGCAGACCGGCAGGGTCTATTGAAGCTTTCTTT. The complete variable domain, with remaining parts taken from reference TRBV25-1 and TRBJ1-1, reads EADIYQTPRYLVIGTGKKITLECSQTMGHDKMYWYQQDPGMELHLIHYSYGVNSTEKGDLSSESTVSRIRTEHFPLTLESARPSHTSQYLCASRPAGSIEAFFGQGTRLTVV.

This clonotype occurred a few times. The chain carries TRBV27 and TRBJ2-5; 7 bases are shared with TRBD1. Losses at the gene ends were 6 bases for V and 5 bases for J; bases not matched to a gene: 15. CDR3 length equals 16 residues. Germline V CDR1 and CDR2: MNHEY, SMNVEV (reference sequence). The CDR3 nucleotides are TGTGCCAGCAGCACTGTGTGGGACAGTCTGGGGGAGACCCAGTACTTC. Protein sequence: CASSTVWDSLGETQYF.

This clonotype has a handful of counts. V usage is TRBV29-1 and J usage is TRBJ2-7; possible D gene TRBD2, 5 bases. Trimming stripped 4 bases from V and 1 base from J, with 14 bases between. This CDR3 spans 14 amino acids. Looked up from germline, CDR1 is SQVTM and CDR2 is ANQGSEA. CDR3 in DNA: TGCAGCGTTGTGGGGAGAGATTCTTCCTACGAGCAGTACTTC. Translated: CSVVGRDSSYEQYF.

Details on this clonotype: Compared with germline, one end of the junction differs, possibly owing to a read error. V and J are TRBV7-7 and TRBJ2-7; D perhaps matches TRBD1 (6 bases). This CDR3 is built from 12 residues. CDR1 is SSHAT and CDR2 is FNYEAQ in the germline V gene (reference sequence). The DNA of the CDR3 is TGTGCTAGCAGTTCGCAGGGGTCCGAGCAGTACTTC. Amino acid sequence: CASSSQGSEQYF.